The 5 T cell receptor beta chains below all came from one sample that was sequenced in a study of blood T cell repertoires in COVID-19. Sequenced by immunoSEQ multiplex PCR; TCRdb stores in-frame clones only, minus some. The sample includes 150,000 to 200,000 clones, roughly 86% of them seen just once. Sequenced input: PBMCs or T cells enriched from blood (not recorded which). The receptor set was obtained from a woman in her thirties who had recovered from COVID-19.

The chain links TRBV11-2 to TRBJ2-5, with unresolved D. Trimming removed 5 bases from V and 0 bases from J, with 4 bases in between. This CDR3 has 12 amino acids. CDR1 and CDR2 (germline): SGHAT, FQNNGV. The CDR3 nucleotides read TGTGCCAGCAGCCGGGACCAAGAGACCCAGTACTTC. This encodes CASSRDQETQYF. The full variable domain, with the rest looked up from reference TRBV11-2 and TRBJ2-5, is EAGVAQSPRYKIIEKRQSVAFWCNPISGHATLYWYQQILGQGPKLLIQFQNNGVVDDSQLPKDRFSAERLKGVDSTLKIQPAKLEDSAVYLCASSRDQETQYFGPGTRLLVL.

This clone was counted a few times. CDR3 sequence reads: CASSPPIRLAGVVDTQYF. CDR3 nucleotide sequence: TGTGCCAGCAGCCCCCCCATTCGACTAGCGGGAGTAGTAGATACGCAGTATTTT. The V and J genes are TRBV7-9 and TRBJ2-3, with 12 bases aligning to TRBD2. Unmatched junction bases numbered 14, after V lost 5 bases and J lost 5 bases. The CDR3 loop spans 18 amino acids. The germline gives CDR1 SEHNR, CDR2 FQNEAQ (reference sequence).

The V call is TRBV5-1, the J call TRBJ2-7, with TRBD1 matching 7 bases. V gave up 4 bases and J gave up 0 bases; unmatched junction bases: 7. The length of the CDR3 is 15 residues. Germline lookup yields CDR1 SGHRS and CDR2 YFSETQ. The CDR3 sequence: CASSLGTANSYEQYF. The CDR3 bases are TGCGCCAGCAGCCTAGGGACAGCCAACTCCTACGAGCAGTACTTC.

The chain couples TRBV5-1 to TRBJ2-7; D is possibly TRBD1 (7 bases). V lost 0 bases, J lost 4 bases, and 14 bases lay in between. The CDR3 spans 15 residues. CDR1 and CDR2 from the germline V gene are SGHRS and YFSETQ. The CDR3 here is CASSLAETGRYEQYF. CDR3 DNA: TGCGCCAGCAGCTTGGCCGAGACAGGGAGGTACGAGCAGTACTTC.

J is TRBJ2-3 and V is TRBV7-9; TRBD1 might be the D (6 bases). Trimming cost V 5 bases and J 1 base, with 13 bases left between them. This CDR3 spans 15 amino acids. The germline CDR1 and CDR2 sequences are SEHNR and FQNEAQ (reference sequence). The CDR3 reads CASSPTGLRTDTQYF. In nucleotides, the CDR3 is TGTGCCAGCAGCCCGACAGGTCTTCGCACAGATACGCAGTATTTT.